The following is a T cell receptor beta chain sequence with its context. These data belong to a study of blood T cell repertoires in COVID-19. Resolution of symptoms, clearance, or two negative PCRs was present in recovered Cohort 3 donors. The CDR3 has 15 amino acids. CDR1 is SGHVS, CDR2 FNYEAQ, per germline. V dropped 4 bases and J dropped 6; count of bases not matched to a gene: 8. TCRdb keeps only in-frame clones here, not all; method: immunoSEQ multiplex PCR. The repertoire consists of approximately 180,000 clones, with 75% to 90% occurring once and the leading ten covering around 6.2%. The chain recombines TRBV7-6 with TRBJ2-2; 7 positions agree with TRBD1. The sample consisted of PBMCs or T cells enriched from blood (not recorded which). The clonotype was recovered from a man aged 40-49 years who had recovered from COVID-19. The CDR3 region is CASSYFEGAAGELFF. The CDR3 nucleotides are TGTGCCAGCAGCTACTTTGAGGGGGCGGCCGGGGAGCTGTTTTTT. The full variable domain, rest sourced from reference TRBV7-6 and TRBJ2-2, is GAGVSQSPRYKVTKRGQDVALRCDPISGHVSLYWYRQALGQGPEFLTYFNYEAQQDKSGLPNDRFSAERPEGSISTLTIQRTEQRDSAMYRCASSYFEGAAGELFFGEGSRLTVL.